Sequencing of this T cell receptor (beta chain) was carried out in a study of regulatory T cells in long-lasting Graves disease. Study-wide background: Graves' cases, newly diagnosed, had used antithyroid drugs under 3 months. Study-wide findings and caveats: Persistent disease showed a preference for TRBV28, TRBJ1-2 and TRBJ2-5.

The time point denotes: newly diagnosed GD, antithyroid drugs for less than 3 months. TCR sequences were obtained from RNA taken from PBMCs. Patients were enrolled at an endocrinology department in Xi'an, China. CDR3 length: 16 amino acids. Germline V gives CDR1 MNHEY, CDR2 SMNVEV (reference sequence). Arm-PCR with iRepertoire HTBI primers amplified the CDR3 regions for these TCR beta libraries. In the original analysis: From all samples, identification returned 12 to 15 TRBJ and 60 or so TRBV segments. Using its own MiXCR run on the multiplex PCR reads, TCRdb lists one record per CDR3 protein. It is TCRdb's table, rather than the study itself, that gives the V and J calls and clone size. The profile shows 350,000 to 400,000 distinct CDR3 sequences, around 15% of them singletons. A word on this clonotype: No antigen is known for it. At one of its ends the junction is not consistent with the germline gene, which may arise from a read error.

The sequencing here drew on peripheral blood mononuclear cells (PBMCs), taken at new diagnosis, from a patient treated with antithyroid drugs. The TCR originated in a female donor with Graves disease. This chain uses TRBV27 with TRBJ2-7; 11 positions match TRBD2. The CDR3 coding sequence is TGTGTCAGCAGCCCGACTAGCGGGACCAACTCCTACGAGCAGTACTTC. It yields the protein CVSSPTSGTNSYEQYF.